Given below is one T cell receptor beta chain in context. These data are taken from a study of blood T cell repertoires in COVID-19. Turning to the study itself: Spain, Italy and the United States supplied samples that represented acute and convalescent COVID-19. The cDNA or gDNA used as material had been derived from T cells, B-cell-depleted T cells, or PBMCs.

The CDR3 runs to 15 residues. V shed 8 bases, J shed 4 bases, and the junction held 8 bases outside the gene matches. Germline CDR1 is KGHSH and CDR2 is LQKENI. In the original processing: Reference gene primer amplification gave nucleated cell count estimates. Produced via immunoSEQ multiplex PCR; TCRdb's table is partial and in-frame only. The DNA gave D and trimming, while V, J and clone size come from that table. This sample has 90,000 to 110,000 clones, with 65% to 90% found just once. The sample was peripheral blood. The chain recombines TRBV18 with TRBJ2-2, with 9 bases matching TRBD2. This sequence originates from an elderly man with acute or convalescent COVID-19. In DNA, the CDR3 is TGTGCCAGCATCACAGGGACTAGCAGCACCGGGGAGCTGTTTTTT. It yields the protein CASITGTSSTGELFF.